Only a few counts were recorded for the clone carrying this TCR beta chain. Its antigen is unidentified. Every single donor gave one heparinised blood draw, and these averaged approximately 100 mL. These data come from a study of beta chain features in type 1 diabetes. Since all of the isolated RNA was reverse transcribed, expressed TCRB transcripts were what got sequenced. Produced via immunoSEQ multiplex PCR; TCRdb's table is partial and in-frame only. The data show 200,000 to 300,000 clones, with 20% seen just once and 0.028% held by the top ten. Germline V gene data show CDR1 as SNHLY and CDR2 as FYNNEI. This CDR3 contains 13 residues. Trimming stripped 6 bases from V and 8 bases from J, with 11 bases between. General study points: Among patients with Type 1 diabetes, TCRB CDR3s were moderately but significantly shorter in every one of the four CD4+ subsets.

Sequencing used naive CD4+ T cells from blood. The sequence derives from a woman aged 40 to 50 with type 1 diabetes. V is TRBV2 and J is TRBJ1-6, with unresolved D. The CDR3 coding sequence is TGTGCCAGCAGCCCGCCTATCTATTCACCCCTCCACTTT. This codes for CASSPPIYSPLHF.